The present T cell receptor beta chain was sequenced within a study of early T cells in non-severe SARS-CoV-2 infection. In TCRdb, the 5' RACE reads were re-called with MiXCR into one record per CDR3 protein. The sample contains about 64,000 distinct CDR3 sequences, about 12% of which appear only once. This clonotype was obtained from an adult who was a healthcare worker with PCR-confirmed SARS-CoV-2 infection or an uninfected control (not recorded which). Sequenced input: whole blood.

CDR3 sequence (DNA): TGCGCCAGCAGCTTGGGGACGGGTAGCGAAGCTTTCTTT. As protein: CASSLGTGSEAFF. The chain has TRBV5-1 and TRBJ1-1, with no clear D. CDR3 length: 13 residues. Germline V gives CDR1 SGHRS, CDR2 YFSETQ. V was cut by 0 bases and J by 8 bases, with 11 bases left in between.